These T cell receptor beta chains were read from a single sample in a study of response to subunit inactivated influenza vaccine. TCRdb called the RT-PCR reads again in MiXCR, with one record for every CDR3 protein. The sample consists of fewer than 550,000 distinct CDR3 sequences, roughly 27% of them appearing once. The specimen comprised CD4+ T cells sorted from PBMCs, sampled 4 to 6 days after vaccination. These receptors were obtained from a man over 45 who received an inactivated influenza vaccine. The CDR3 runs from the conserved cysteine through the conserved F or W. The D gene is left open where the match is weak. Clone size is given for some rows only: seen once, a few or many times, or a class if the clone is expanded.

V gene: TRBV12-3/TRBV12-4; D gene: TRBD1; clone size: NA; J gene: TRBJ2-3; CDR3 protein: CASSLWGQLSDTQYF
V gene: TRBV4-2; D gene: NA; clone size: NA; J gene: TRBJ1-2; CDR3 protein: CASSQDLAGRSYGYTF
V gene: TRBV19; D gene: NA; clone size: few; J gene: TRBJ1-5; CDR3 protein: CASSIRENQPQHF
V gene: TRBV20-1; D gene: TRBD1; clone size: NA; J gene: TRBJ1-5; CDR3 protein: CSAWTGTDQPQHF
V gene: TRBV28; D gene: NA; clone size: few; J gene: TRBJ1-1; CDR3 protein: CASSNHATSQAFF
V gene: TRBV5-1; D gene: NA; clone size: NA; J gene: TRBJ2-4; CDR3 protein: CASSLATGAGEKNIQYF
V gene: TRBV10-3; D gene: TRBD1; clone size: many; J gene: TRBJ2-7; CDR3 protein: CAISVVTGDEQYF
V gene: TRBV4-3; D gene: NA; clone size: few; J gene: TRBJ2-2; CDR3 protein: CASSQDRKSGELFF
V gene: TRBV6-2/TRBV6-3; D gene: NA; clone size: few; J gene: TRBJ2-5; CDR3 protein: CASGRQETQYF
V gene: TRBV5-4; D gene: NA; clone size: NA; J gene: TRBJ2-1; CDR3 protein: CAISLEGTRRQFF
V gene: TRBV5-1; D gene: TRBD1; clone size: once; J gene: TRBJ2-5; CDR3 protein: CASSSGTGGQETQYF
V gene: TRBV14; D gene: NA; clone size: once; J gene: TRBJ1-1; CDR3 protein: CASRDDRTEAFF
V gene: TRBV10-1; D gene: TRBD1; clone size: many; J gene: TRBJ1-6; CDR3 protein: CASSGQGISPLHF
V gene: TRBV5-6; D gene: NA; clone size: few; J gene: TRBJ1-2; CDR3 protein: CASSPNTLNYGYTF
V gene: TRBV28; D gene: NA; clone size: NA; J gene: TRBJ2-7; CDR3 protein: CASTRQSPSYEQYF
V gene: TRBV20-1; D gene: TRBD1; clone size: NA; J gene: TRBJ2-1; CDR3 protein: CSATTLQGAVNEQFF
V gene: TRBV20-1; D gene: NA; clone size: few; J gene: TRBJ2-3; CDR3 protein: CSASYPPSTDTQYF
V gene: TRBV6-2/TRBV6-3; D gene: TRBD1; clone size: many; J gene: TRBJ2-7; CDR3 protein: CASSRRGQGVQYF
V gene: TRBV18; D gene: NA; clone size: NA; J gene: TRBJ2-7; CDR3 protein: CASSPPSTASYEQYF
V gene: TRBV5-4; D gene: NA; clone size: NA; J gene: TRBJ2-7; CDR3 protein: CASSPDLPLGYEQYF